The clone carrying this T cell receptor (beta chain) was observed a handful of times. What it binds is unknown. This sample is drawn from a study of cytomegalovirus exposure and HLA in healthy donors. The primer mix had 60 Vbeta and 13 Jbeta primers. Profiled with immunoSEQ multiplex PCR; TCRdb holds only in-frame clones, not every one. The sample shows under 90,000 clones, 70% to 80% of them seen only once. This CDR3 region has 15 residues. The germline CDR1 and CDR2 sequences are SGHDN and FVKESK. Losses at the gene ends were 1 base for V and 4 bases for J; bases not matched to a gene: 5. The study, taken as a whole, reports: Previous analysis showed most TCR beta V segments were productive about 87% or about 30% of the time. Cytomegalovirus status was reportedly diagnosed by the classifier with high specificity and sensitivity. There were under 200 TCR beta chains listed as cytomegalovirus-associated.

Donors showed nominal health when sampled, although they likely had unrecorded immune exposures. Material for sequencing was PBMCs. The chain is built from TRBV14 and TRBJ2-7; 9 bases align to TRBD2. The sequence was collected from a woman between 50 and 59 years old in good health and CMV-seropositive. The CDR3 DNA is TGTGCCAGCAGCCAAGTAGCGGGAGTGGATTACGAGCAGTACTTC. Protein sequence: CASSQVAGVDYEQYF.